This T cell receptor beta chain was identified in a study of cytomegalovirus exposure and HLA in healthy donors. With regard to this clone: Antigen specificity is unknown.

All donors participated as healthy donors of bone marrow. Study-wide results and caveats: Donor immune exposure was known only as CMV serostatus.

PCR employed 60 Vbeta and 13 Jbeta primers. Authors' analysis steps: An analysis that came later counted around 80 million unique TCR beta chains, approximately 10 million shared. Produced via immunoSEQ multiplex PCR; TCRdb's table is partial and in-frame only. D and trimming were read from the DNA, whereas the V and J calls and clone size are those reported in that table. The table includes a few hundred thousand clones, almost 85% detected once. CDR3 size: 18 residues. Germline V gene sequence: CDR1 SNHLY, CDR2 FYNNEI. This receptor was obtained from a woman aged 40 to 50 in good health and CMV-seropositive. The chain recombines TRBV2 with TRBJ2-1; TRBD2 matches 10 bases. The sample taken for sequencing was PBMCs. The CDR3 loop reads CSLTGASGSPSSYNEQFF. CDR3 nucleotide sequence: TGTTCTCTTACTGGTGCTAGCGGGAGCCCCAGCTCCTACAATGAGCAGTTCTTC.